The clone carrying this T cell receptor beta chain was counted only a few times. The sample comes from a study of cytomegalovirus exposure and HLA in healthy donors. The PCR had 60 Vbeta and 13 Jbeta primers. The data were produced by immunoSEQ multiplex PCR, yet TCRdb's version contains in-frame clones alone and is incomplete. The sample records tens of thousands of clones, over 75% being singletons. The receptor was isolated from a woman between 25 and 40 years old in good health and CMV-seropositive. The source material was PBMCs.

CDR3 residues: CASSLGGLADDEQYF. The CDR3 nucleotides read TGCGCCAGCAGCTTGGGGGGACTAGCGGACGACGAGCAGTACTTC. This chain links TRBV5-1 with TRBJ2-7, with TRBD2 identical over 11 bases. Germline CDR1 is SGHRS and CDR2 is YFSETQ. The V and J ends lost 0 bases and 5 bases, in that order; junction bases with no gene match: 4. The CDR3 length is 15 residues.